This TCR beta chain was sequenced during a study of early T cells in non-severe SARS-CoV-2 infection. Germline V lookup: CDR1 ENHRY, CDR2 SYGVKD. Trimming removed 3 bases from V and 4 bases from J; junction bases left unmatched: 3. The CDR3 totals 13 residues. This clonotype has ten or more counts. TCRdb re-called the 5' RACE reads through MiXCR, storing one row per CDR3 protein. The sample comprises just under 90,000 distinct CDR3 sequences, 14% of which are singletons, and roughly 7.2% rests with the top ten. The specimen was whole blood. This chain joins TRBV10-3 and TRBJ2-7; 7 positions match TRBD1. The source of this sequence is an adult who was a healthcare worker with PCR-confirmed SARS-CoV-2 infection or an uninfected control (not recorded which). The CDR3 DNA reads TGTGCCATCAGTGACGGGACAGCTTACGAGCAGTACTTC. Protein sequence: CAISDGTAYEQYF.